One and the same sample provided the 4 T cell receptor beta chains below, sequenced in a study of brain T cells in children with intractable seizures (TCRdb year 2021). The sample's time point label is to be understood as: resected brain tissue, or blood drawn just prior to surgery. Libraries came from the immunoSEQ multiplex PCR assay. TCRdb took this table from immuneACCESS and kept in-frame rearrangements with V and J called. Such tables lack part of the clones; where checked against another copy, unresolved V genes explain under half of the gap, and the rest is unexplained. Across this sample there are roughly 110,000 clones, with approximately 94% seen only once. The ten largest account for under 4.5% of the sample. The sample was peripheral blood, taken at surgery. The receptors stem from a boy under two years old with hemimegalencephaly and intractable seizures.

This chain connects TRBV7-2 to TRBJ2-2; perhaps TRBD2 as D (5 bases). Trimming removed 5 bases at V and 7 bases at J, with 17 bases between. The CDR3 is 15 residues long. Germline CDR1 and CDR2: SGHTA and FQGNSA. CDR3 protein: CASSTHAGSVGELFF. Written as DNA, the CDR3 is TGTGCCAGCAGCACACACGCGGGCAGTGTCGGGGAGCTGTTTTTT.

In this sample, this clone turned up once. J is TRBJ2-7 and V is TRBV4-2; 7 bases map to TRBD2. V shed 1 base and J 3 bases; nucleotides not matched to a gene: 6. The CDR3 is made up of 15 amino acids. Germline CDR1 is LGHNA and CDR2 is YNFKEQ. The DNA for the CDR3 is TGTGCCAGCAGCCAAGGACTAGCAGACAACTACGAGCAGTACTTC. Translating it yields CASSQGLADNYEQYF.

The chain couples TRBV9 to TRBJ2-2, with 10 nucleotides matching TRBD2. Per the germline V gene, CDR1 is SGDLS and CDR2 is YYNGEE. V lost 4 bases to trimming and J lost 4 bases; unmatched junction nucleotides: 7. CDR3 length: 16 amino acids. The CDR3 DNA reads as TGTGCCAGCAGCCTTCGGACTAGCGGATTCACCGGGGAGCTGTTTTTT. Translating gives CASSLRTSGFTGELFF.

This chain uses TRBV7-2 with TRBJ2-7, with 7 nucleotides matching TRBD2. V was pared by 5 bases and J by 0 bases, with 10 bases of the junction left unmatched. CDR3 length equals 16 residues. Germline V CDR1 and CDR2: SGHTA, FQGNSA. The CDR3, as DNA: TGTGCCAGCAGCCCAAGGGGTCTAGCGGCCTCCTACGAGCAGTACTTC. The encoded protein is CASSPRGLAASYEQYF.